This TCR beta chain was captured by sequencing in a study of Ad26.COV2.S vaccination and SARS-CoV-2 variants. Sequencing used immunoSEQ multiplex PCR; TCRdb keeps in-frame clones, though not all of them. Here the sample spans a few hundred thousand clones, about 92% being singletons. From germline, CDR1 is MDHEN and CDR2 SYDVKM. The CDR3 loop spans 15 amino acids. V was trimmed by 2 bases and J by 1 base, leaving 8 bases between them. Indicated treatment: 15 to 20 received Ad26.COV2.S at low or high dose, single or two shots; roughly five received placebo; per-sample allocation not given. The study sampled participants on day 63 after the first vaccine or placebo injection.

This chain connects TRBV28 to TRBJ2-2; the D is unclear. This specimen was peripheral blood, taken in a trial of Ad26.COV2.S vaccine versus placebo. The TCR sequence derives from a person aged 18-65 years who received the Ad26.COV2.S COVID-19 vaccine or a placebo. CDR3 nucleotide sequence: TGTGCCAGCAGTTTACCTCGCCTGAACACCGGGGAGCTGTTTTTT. As protein: CASSLPRLNTGELFF.